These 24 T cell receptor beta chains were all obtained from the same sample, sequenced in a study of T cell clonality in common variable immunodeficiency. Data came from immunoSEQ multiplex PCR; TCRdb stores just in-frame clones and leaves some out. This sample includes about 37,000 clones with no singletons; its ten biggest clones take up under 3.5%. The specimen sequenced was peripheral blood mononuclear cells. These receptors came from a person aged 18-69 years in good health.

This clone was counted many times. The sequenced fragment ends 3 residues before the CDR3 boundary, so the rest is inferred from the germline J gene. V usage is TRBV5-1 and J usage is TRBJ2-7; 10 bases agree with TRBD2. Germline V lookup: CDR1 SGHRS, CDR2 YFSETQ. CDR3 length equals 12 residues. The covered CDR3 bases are TGCACTCCGTTAGCGGGAGGAAACGAG. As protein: CTPLAGGNE. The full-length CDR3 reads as CTPLAGGNEQYF. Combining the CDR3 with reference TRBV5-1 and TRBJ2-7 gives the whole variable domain KAGVTQTPRYLIKTRGQQVTLSCSPISGHRSVSWYQQTPGQGLQFLFEYFSETQRNKGNFPGRFSGRQFSNSRSEMNVSTLELGDSALYLCTPLAGGNEQYFGPGTRLTVT.

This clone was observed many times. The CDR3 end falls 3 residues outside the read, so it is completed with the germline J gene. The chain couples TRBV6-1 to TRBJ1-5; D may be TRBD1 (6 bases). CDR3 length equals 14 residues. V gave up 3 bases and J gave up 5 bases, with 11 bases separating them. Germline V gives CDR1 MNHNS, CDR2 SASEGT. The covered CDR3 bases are TGTGCCAGCAGTGAGGTACAGGGAGATCAGCCC. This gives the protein CASSEVQGDQP. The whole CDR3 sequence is CASSEVQGDQPQHF.

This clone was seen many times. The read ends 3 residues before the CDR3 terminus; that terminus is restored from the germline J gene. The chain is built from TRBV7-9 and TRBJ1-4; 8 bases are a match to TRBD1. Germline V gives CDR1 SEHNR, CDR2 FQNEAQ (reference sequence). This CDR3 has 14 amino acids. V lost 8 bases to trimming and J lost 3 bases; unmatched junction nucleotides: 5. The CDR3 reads CASRQGLSNEKLFF. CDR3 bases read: TGTGCCAGCCGACAGGGGCTTTCTAATGAAAAA.

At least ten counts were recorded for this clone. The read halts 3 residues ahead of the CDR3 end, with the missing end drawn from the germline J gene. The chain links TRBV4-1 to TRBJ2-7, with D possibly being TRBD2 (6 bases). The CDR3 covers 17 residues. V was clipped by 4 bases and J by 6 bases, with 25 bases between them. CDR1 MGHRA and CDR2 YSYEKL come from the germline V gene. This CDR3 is CASSPYPRGRTGGEQYF. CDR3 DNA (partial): TGCGCCAGCAGCCCCTACCCTCGGGGAAGGACCGGGGGCGAG.

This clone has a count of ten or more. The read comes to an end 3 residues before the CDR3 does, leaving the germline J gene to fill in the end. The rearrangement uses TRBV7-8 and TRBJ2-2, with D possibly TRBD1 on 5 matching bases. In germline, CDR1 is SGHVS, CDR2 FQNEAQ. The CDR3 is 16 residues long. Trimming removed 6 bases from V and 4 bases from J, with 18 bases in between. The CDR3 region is CASRSALTGPTGELFF. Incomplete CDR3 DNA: TGTGCCAGCAGATCGGCTCTAACAGGCCCCACCGGGGAG.

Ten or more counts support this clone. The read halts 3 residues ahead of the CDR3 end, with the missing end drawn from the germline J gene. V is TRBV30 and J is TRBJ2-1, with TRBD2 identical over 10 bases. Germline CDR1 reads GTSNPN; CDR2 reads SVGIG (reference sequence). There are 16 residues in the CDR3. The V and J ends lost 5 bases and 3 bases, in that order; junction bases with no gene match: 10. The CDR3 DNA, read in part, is TGTGCCTGGGTCCTCGGAACTAGCGGGAACTACAATGAG. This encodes CAWVLGTSGNYNE. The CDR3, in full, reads CAWVLGTSGNYNEQFF.

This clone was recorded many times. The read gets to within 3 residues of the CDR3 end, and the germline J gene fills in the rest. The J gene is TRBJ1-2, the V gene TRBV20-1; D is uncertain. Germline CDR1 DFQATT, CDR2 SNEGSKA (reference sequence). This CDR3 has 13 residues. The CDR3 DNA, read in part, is TGCAGTGCTAGACCACCCTCTCCGCAGGGC. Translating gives CSARPPSPQG. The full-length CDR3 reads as CSARPPSPQGYTF.

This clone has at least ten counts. The covered CDR3 bases are TGTGCCAGCAGCCAAGGTCTAGCACGCTTAGCCTACGAG. This encodes CASSQGLARLAYE. The CDR3 reads in full as CASSQGLARLAYEQYF. The V call is TRBV3-1 (or the pseudogene TRBV3-2), the J call TRBJ2-7, with a weak D call TRBD2 (5 bases). The sequence runs out 3 residues before the end of the CDR3; the remainder is reconstructed from the germline J gene. Trimming shortened V by 1 base and J by 2 bases, and 15 bases separated the two germline ends. Germline CDR1 is LGHDT and CDR2 is YNNKEL (reference sequence). This CDR3 has 16 residues.

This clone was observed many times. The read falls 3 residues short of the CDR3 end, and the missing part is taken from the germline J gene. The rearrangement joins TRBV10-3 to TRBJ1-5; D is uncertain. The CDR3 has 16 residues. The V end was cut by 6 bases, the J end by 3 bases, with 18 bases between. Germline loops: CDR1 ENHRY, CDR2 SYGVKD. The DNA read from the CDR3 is TGTGCCATCAGCGAAGGACTGCTGAATTTCAATCAGCCC. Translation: CAISEGLLNFNQP. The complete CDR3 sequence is CAISEGLLNFNQPQHF.

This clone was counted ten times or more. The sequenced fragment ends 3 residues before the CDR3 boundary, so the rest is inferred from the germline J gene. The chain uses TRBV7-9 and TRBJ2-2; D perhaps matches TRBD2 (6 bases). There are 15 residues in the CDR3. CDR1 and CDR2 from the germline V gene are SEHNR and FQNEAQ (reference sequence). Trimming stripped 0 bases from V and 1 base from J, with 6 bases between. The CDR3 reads CASSLASGNTGELFF. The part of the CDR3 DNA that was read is TGTGCCAGCAGCTTAGCTAGCGGGAACACCGGGGAG.

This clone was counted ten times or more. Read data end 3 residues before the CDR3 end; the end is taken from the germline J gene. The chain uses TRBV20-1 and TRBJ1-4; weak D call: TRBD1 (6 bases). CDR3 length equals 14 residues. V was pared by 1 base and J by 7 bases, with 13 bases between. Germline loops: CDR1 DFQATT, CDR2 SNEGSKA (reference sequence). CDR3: CSARGDISAEKLFF. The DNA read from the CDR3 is TGCAGTGCTAGAGGGGACATTTCTGCTGAAAAA.

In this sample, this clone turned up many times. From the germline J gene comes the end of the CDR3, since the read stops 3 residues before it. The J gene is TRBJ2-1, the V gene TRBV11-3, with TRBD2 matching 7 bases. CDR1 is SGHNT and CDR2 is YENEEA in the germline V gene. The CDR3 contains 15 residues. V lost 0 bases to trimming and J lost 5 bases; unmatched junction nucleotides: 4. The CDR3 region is CASSLDGGLHNEQFF. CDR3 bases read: TGTGCCAGCAGCTTAGATGGGGGACTACACAATGAG.

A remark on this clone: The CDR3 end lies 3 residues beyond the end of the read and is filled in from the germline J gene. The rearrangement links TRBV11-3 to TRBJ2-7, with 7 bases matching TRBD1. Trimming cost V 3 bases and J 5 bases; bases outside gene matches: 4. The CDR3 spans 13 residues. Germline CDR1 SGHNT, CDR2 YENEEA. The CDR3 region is CASSLGQWDEQYF. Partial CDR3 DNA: TGTGCCAGCAGCTTGGGACAGTGGGACGAG.

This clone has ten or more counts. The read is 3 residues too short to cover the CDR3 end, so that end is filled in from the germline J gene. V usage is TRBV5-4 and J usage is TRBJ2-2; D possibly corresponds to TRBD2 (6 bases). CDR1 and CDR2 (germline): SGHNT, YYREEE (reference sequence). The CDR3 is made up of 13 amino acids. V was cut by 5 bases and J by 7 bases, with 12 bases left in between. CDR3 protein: CASRPGESGELFF. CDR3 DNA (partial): TGTGCCAGCAGACCGGGGGAAAGCGGGGAG.

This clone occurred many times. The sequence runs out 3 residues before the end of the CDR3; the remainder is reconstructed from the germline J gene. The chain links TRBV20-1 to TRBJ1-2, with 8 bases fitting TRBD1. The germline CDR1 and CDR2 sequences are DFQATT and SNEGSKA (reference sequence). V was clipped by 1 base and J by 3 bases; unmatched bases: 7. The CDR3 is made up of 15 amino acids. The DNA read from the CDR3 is TGCAGTGCTAGAGTCCGACAGGGGATAGACTATGGC. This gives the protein CSARVRQGIDYG. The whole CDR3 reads CSARVRQGIDYGYTF.

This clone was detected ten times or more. This CDR3 reads CASSDSEEGEDTQYF. CDR3 DNA, as far as it was read: TGTGCCAGCAGTGACTCGGAAGAGGGTGAAGATACG. This rearrangement joins TRBV6-4 to TRBJ2-3, with D tentatively TRBD2 (5 bases). The CDR3 end falls 3 residues outside the read, so it is completed with the germline J gene. The CDR3 is 15 residues long. The V and J ends lost 0 bases and 5 bases respectively, with 12 bases between them. Germline loops: CDR1 MRHNA, CDR2 SNTAGT.

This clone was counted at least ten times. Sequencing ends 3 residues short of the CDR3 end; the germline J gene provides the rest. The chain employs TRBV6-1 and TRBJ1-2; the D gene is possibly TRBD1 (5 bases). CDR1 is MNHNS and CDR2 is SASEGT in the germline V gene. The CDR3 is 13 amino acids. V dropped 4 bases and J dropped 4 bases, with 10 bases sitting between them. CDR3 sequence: CASSVRQLYGYTF. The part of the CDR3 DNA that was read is TGTGCCAGCAGTGTACGACAGCTCTATGGC.

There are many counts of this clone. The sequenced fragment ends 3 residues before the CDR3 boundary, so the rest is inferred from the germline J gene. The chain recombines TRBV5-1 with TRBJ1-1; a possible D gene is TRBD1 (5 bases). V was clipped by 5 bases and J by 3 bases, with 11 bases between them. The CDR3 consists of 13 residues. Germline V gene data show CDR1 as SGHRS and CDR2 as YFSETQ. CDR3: CASSSQEYTEAFF. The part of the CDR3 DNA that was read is TGCGCCAGCAGTTCACAGGAATACACTGAA.

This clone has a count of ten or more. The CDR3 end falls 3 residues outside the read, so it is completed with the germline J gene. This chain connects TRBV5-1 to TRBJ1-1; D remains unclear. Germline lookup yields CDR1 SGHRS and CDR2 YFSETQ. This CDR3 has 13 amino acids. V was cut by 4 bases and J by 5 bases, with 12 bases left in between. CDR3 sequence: CASSPEGVTEAFF. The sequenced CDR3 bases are TGCGCCAGCAGCCCAGAGGGTGTGACTGAA.

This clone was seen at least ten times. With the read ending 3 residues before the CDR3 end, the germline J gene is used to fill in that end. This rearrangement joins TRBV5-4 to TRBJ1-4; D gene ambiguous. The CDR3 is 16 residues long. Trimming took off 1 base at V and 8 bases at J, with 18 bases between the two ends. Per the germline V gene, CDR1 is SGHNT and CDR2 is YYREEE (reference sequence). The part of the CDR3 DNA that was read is TGTGCCAGCAGCTTGTTTTCAGGATTAGGAGACGAAAAA. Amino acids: CASSLFSGLGDEK. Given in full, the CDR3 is CASSLFSGLGDEKLFF.

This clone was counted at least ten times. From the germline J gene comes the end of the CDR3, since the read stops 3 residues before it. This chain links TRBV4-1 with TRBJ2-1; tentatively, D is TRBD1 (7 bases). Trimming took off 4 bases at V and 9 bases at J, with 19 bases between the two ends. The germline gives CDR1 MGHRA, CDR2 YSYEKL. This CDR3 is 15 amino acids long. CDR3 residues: CASSPAQGGLSEQFF. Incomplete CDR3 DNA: TGCGCCAGCAGCCCGGCGCAGGGGGGACTTAGTGAG.

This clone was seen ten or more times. The CDR3 protein is CASSVPGQGADTQYF. The sequenced part of the CDR3 DNA is TGTGCCAGCAGTGTCCCGGGACAGGGTGCAGATACG. V and J are TRBV6-1 and TRBJ2-3; TRBD1 agrees at 9 bases. Coverage ceases 3 residues before the CDR3 finishes, and the germline J gene fills in the end. CDR3 length: 15 amino acids. With V trimmed by 4 bases and J by 4 bases, 6 bases remained unmatched. Germline CDR1 is MNHNS and CDR2 is SASEGT.

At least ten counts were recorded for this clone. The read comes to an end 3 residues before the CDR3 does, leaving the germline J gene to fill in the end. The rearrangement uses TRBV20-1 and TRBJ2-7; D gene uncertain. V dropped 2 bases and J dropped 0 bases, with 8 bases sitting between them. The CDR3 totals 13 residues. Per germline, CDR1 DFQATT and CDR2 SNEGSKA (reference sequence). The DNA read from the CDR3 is TGCAGTGCTAGACAGGCCCACTCCTACGAG. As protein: CSARQAHSYE. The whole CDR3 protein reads CSARQAHSYEQYF.

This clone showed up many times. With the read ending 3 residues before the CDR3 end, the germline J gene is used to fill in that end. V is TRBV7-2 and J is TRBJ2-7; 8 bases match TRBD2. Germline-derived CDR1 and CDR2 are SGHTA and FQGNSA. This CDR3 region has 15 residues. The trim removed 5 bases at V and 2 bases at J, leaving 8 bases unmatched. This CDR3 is CASSRYSGAPYEQYF. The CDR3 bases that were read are TGTGCCAGCAGCCGATATAGCGGGGCGCCCTACGAG.